What follows are 29 T cell receptor beta chains derived from one specimen sequenced in a study of T-cell reconstitution after alpha-beta-depleted transplantation in children. This sample's TCRbeta library carried unique molecular identifier barcodes. TCRdb itself ran the PCR reads through MiXCR, one entry per CDR3 protein. The table lists around 490,000 distinct CDR3 sequences, about an eighth of them singletons, with about 15% in the top ten. The source was PBMCs, mostly from graft donor cells, collected 180 days after TCRalphabeta/CD19-depleted stem cell transplant. All receptors derive from a female patient between 2 and 15 years old who had a stem cell transplant for aplastic anemia, so the T cells may come from the graft donor.

This clonotype was observed a few times. The V and J genes are TRBV4-2 and TRBJ2-4; D possibly corresponds to TRBD1 (6 bases). Germline V gene sequence: CDR1 LGHNA, CDR2 YNFKEQ. Trimming took 2 bases from V and 8 from J, leaving 16 bases between them. This CDR3 has 15 residues. The DNA of the CDR3 is TGTGCCAGCAGCCAAAGGGATGGACAGTACGACATTCAGTACTTC. The encoded protein is CASSQRDGQYDIQYF.

This clonotype occurred a few times. The chain joins TRBV5-1 to TRBJ1-1; D might be TRBD1 (5 bases). Germline V lookup: CDR1 SGHRS, CDR2 YFSETQ. The length of the CDR3 is 19 residues. Trimming cost V 4 bases and J 6 bases, with 31 bases left between them. The CDR3: CASSHDSPWGPGALPEAFF. The CDR3 nucleotides are TGCGCCAGCAGCCACGACAGTCCTTGGGGCCCTGGGGCCCTACCTGAAGCTTTCTTT. Based on the CDR3 plus reference TRBV5-1 and TRBJ1-1, the full variable domain is KAGVTQTPRYLIKTRGQQVTLSCSPISGHRSVSWYQQTPGQGLQFLFEYFSETQRNKGNFPGRFSGRQFSNSRSEMNVSTLELGDSALYLCASSHDSPWGPGALPEAFFGQGTRLTVV.

The rearrangement joins TRBV5-4 to TRBJ2-5, with TRBD1 identical over 7 bases. Germline CDR1 is SGHNT and CDR2 is YYREEE (reference sequence). The CDR3 contains 14 residues. Trimming at V came to 3 bases and at J to 2 bases, leaving 4 bases not matched to a gene. CDR3 residues: CASSSSGQQETQYF. In DNA form, the CDR3 reads TGTGCCAGCAGCTCCTCGGGACAGCAAGAGACCCAGTACTTC. The complete variable domain, with remaining parts taken from reference TRBV5-4 and TRBJ2-5, reads ETGVTQSPTHLIKTRGQQVTLRCSSQSGHNTVSWYQQALGQGPQFIFQYYREEENGRGNFPPRFSGLQFPNYSSELNVNALELDDSALYLCASSSSGQQETQYFGPGTRLLVL.

This clonotype was found many times. CDR3 region: CASSQDKTQYF. As DNA, the CDR3 is TGCGCCAGCAGCCAAGACAAGACCCAGTACTTC. The genes are TRBV4-1 and TRBJ2-5; unclear D gene. Trimming left V 0 bases short and J 6 bases short, with 2 bases between. The CDR3 sequence is 11 residues long. The germline V gene has CDR1 MGHRA and CDR2 YSYEKL.

This clonotype occurred a few times. The CDR3 sequence is CASSQGGQGSLTDTQYF. The CDR3 DNA follows: TGTGCCAGCAGCCAAGGGGGACAGGGTTCCTTGACAGATACGCAGTATTTT. V and J are TRBV4-2 and TRBJ2-3; 9 bases are a match to TRBD1. This CDR3 comprises 17 residues. Germline CDR1 reads LGHNA; CDR2 reads YNFKEQ. Germline trimming cut 1 base from V and 3 bases from J; bases unmatched to any gene: 8.

This clonotype was found many times. The chain employs TRBV20-1 and TRBJ2-2; D gene ambiguous. Germline V lookup: CDR1 DFQATT, CDR2 SNEGSKA (reference sequence). Trimming stripped 1 base from V and 1 base from J, with 4 bases between. The CDR3 is 13 residues long. Here the CDR3 reads CSARVLNTGELFF. CDR3 DNA: TGCAGTGCTAGAGTATTGAACACCGGGGAGCTGTTTTTT.

For this clonotype: One end of the junction varies from germline; a read error may be responsible. The V call is TRBV7-2, the J call TRBJ2-1, with TRBD2 identical over 8 bases. CDR3 length: 17 residues. Germline CDR1 is SGHTA and CDR2 is FQGNSA. The CDR3, as DNA: TGTGCCAGCATCTTACTTCCCGGGAGGGAGGGGTACAATGAGCAGTTCTTC. Amino acids: CASILLPGREGYNEQFF.

A note on this clonotype: The junction and the germline gene differ at one end; a read error may be behind it. The chain has TRBV5-1 and TRBJ1-1, with D unresolved. Per the germline V gene, CDR1 is SGHRS and CDR2 is YFSETQ. The CDR3 loop spans 16 amino acids. The CDR3 DNA sequence: TGCGCCAGCAGCCCCTCCCCTCCGCTGGATGACACTGAAGCTCTCTTT. Protein product: CASSPSPPLDDTEALF.

This clonotype appeared a few times. This chain connects TRBV27 to TRBJ1-5, with D possibly TRBD1 on 5 matching bases. This CDR3 comprises 15 residues. Germline V gene lookup returns CDR1 MNHEY and CDR2 SMNVEV (reference sequence). V was pared by 5 bases and J by 6 bases, with 17 bases between. In DNA form, the CDR3 reads TGTGCCAGCAGTAACCTGTGGGGGGGACGTCAGCCCCAGCATTTT. Its translation: CASSNLWGGRQPQHF.

There are a few counts of this clonotype. V gene TRBV12-3 or TRBV12-4 combines with J gene TRBJ2-3; no clear D. The CDR3 contains 14 residues. V dropped 3 bases and J dropped 4 bases, with 11 bases sitting between them. DNA of the CDR3: TGTGCCAGCAGTTTTTATGAGGTCCCAGATACGCAGTATTTT. It translates to CASSFYEVPDTQYF.

V gene TRBV29-1 combines with J gene TRBJ2-2, with D uncertain. Germline V gene data show CDR1 as SQVTM and CDR2 as ANQGSEA. The V end lost 6 bases, the J end lost 2 bases, and 10 bases lay between the germline ends. CDR3 length: 13 residues. The CDR3: CSVTGSNTGELFF. CDR3 nucleotides: TGCAGCGTCACGGGCTCCAACACCGGGGAGCTGTTTTTT.

The genes are TRBV7-9 and TRBJ1-4; 8 bases match TRBD1. The trim removed 5 bases at V and 7 bases at J, leaving 18 bases unmatched. Germline values: CDR1 SEHNR, CDR2 FQNEAQ (reference sequence). The CDR3 runs 18 residues. For the CDR3, the DNA is TGTGCCAGCAGCCCTCGGGACAGGTCCGGGGTCCCGGTTGAAAAACTGTTTTTT. Amino acids: CASSPRDRSGVPVEKLFF.

In this sample, this clonotype turned up a few times. The chain joins TRBV12-5 to TRBJ2-7, with D possibly TRBD2 on 6 matching bases. The CDR3 loop spans 16 amino acids. With 6 bases removed from V and 2 bases from J, the gap between germline ends came to 20 bases. Germline-derived CDR1 and CDR2 are LGHNT and FRNRAP. The chain's CDR3 is CASGRNQGLIPYEQYF. The CDR3 DNA follows: TGTGCTAGTGGAAGGAACCAGGGACTGATCCCCTACGAGCAGTACTTC.

V is TRBV24-1 and J is TRBJ2-3, with 8 bases lining up with TRBD1. V gave up 6 bases and J gave up 1 base; unmatched junction bases: 5. The CDR3 contains 15 residues. The germline V gene encodes CDR1 KGHDR and CDR2 SFDVKD. CDR3: CATSKTGVGTDTQYF. Here the CDR3 DNA reads TGTGCCACCAGTAAGACAGGGGTCGGCACAGATACGCAGTATTTT.

At least ten counts were recorded for this clonotype. The chain has TRBV19 and TRBJ1-1, with no clear D. V gave up 6 bases and J gave up 4 bases, with 12 bases separating them. The CDR3 has 13 residues. Germline V lookup: CDR1 LNHDA, CDR2 SQIVND (reference sequence). The CDR3 loop reads CASRLHRGTEAFF. The CDR3 nucleotides are TGTGCCAGTAGACTTCATCGGGGCACTGAAGCTTTCTTT.

The genes are TRBV5-1 and TRBJ2-6; D is unclear. Trimming shortened V by 0 bases and J by 2 bases, and 9 bases separated the two germline ends. Germline V gene sequence: CDR1 SGHRS, CDR2 YFSETQ. The CDR3 length is 16 residues. The CDR3 reads CASSLARLAGANVLTF. CDR3 DNA: TGCGCCAGCAGCTTGGCACGGCTCGCTGGGGCCAACGTCCTGACTTTC.

This chain connects TRBV4-3 to TRBJ2-1; no reliable D call. Germline CDR1 LGHNA, CDR2 YSLEER. V lost 0 bases to trimming and J lost 8 bases, with 5 bases between them. The CDR3 covers 12 residues. CDR3: CASSQDWYEQFF. The CDR3 nucleotides are TGCGCCAGCAGCCAAGATTGGTATGAGCAGTTCTTC.

The chain uses TRBV12-3 or TRBV12-4 and TRBJ1-2; a possible D gene is TRBD1 (5 bases). There are 12 residues in the CDR3. V was cut by 6 bases and J by 8 bases, with 13 bases left in between. This chain's CDR3 is CASSPGLWGYTF. Written as DNA, the CDR3 is TGTGCCAGCAGCCCGGGACTGTGGGGCTACACCTTC.

This clonotype has more than one count but fewer than ten. The J gene is TRBJ2-7, the V gene TRBV20-1; D assignment may be TRBD1 or TRBD2 (5 bases each). Germline V CDR1 and CDR2: DFQATT, SNEGSKA (reference sequence). The CDR3 has 13 amino acids. In DNA form, the CDR3 reads TGCTCCTCATGGGGACCTACCAACTACGAGCAGTACTTC. Its protein product is CSSWGPTNYEQYF.

V and J are TRBV14 and TRBJ2-5; D might be TRBD1 (6 bases). The germline V gene has CDR1 SGHDN and CDR2 FVKESK. The CDR3 totals 17 residues. The V and J ends lost 0 bases and 5 bases respectively, with 19 bases between them. The CDR3 reads CASSQEGGAPRRETQYF. The CDR3 DNA follows: TGTGCCAGCAGCCAAGAAGGGGGAGCTCCCCGGAGGGAGACCCAGTACTTC.

This clonotype showed up many times. The chain has TRBV4-3 and TRBJ2-1; 8 bases are a match to TRBD1. Per the germline V gene, CDR1 is LGHNA and CDR2 is YSLEER. J gave up 2 bases and V 3 bases, and 6 bases lay outside the gene matches. This CDR3 is built from 16 residues. The CDR3 DNA is TGCGCCAGCAGCCAGCGGGGACAGGCGACCTACAATGAGCAGTTCTTC. It is translated as CASSQRGQATYNEQFF.

This clonotype was counted ten times or more. CDR3 sequence (DNA): TGCAGCGGGGACAGGGGAGTAGAGACTGAAGCTTTCTTT. It is translated as CSGDRGVETEAFF. This chain connects TRBV29-1 to TRBJ1-1; 10 bases match TRBD1. The germline gives CDR1 SQVTM, CDR2 ANQGSEA. CDR3 length: 13 residues. The V segment lost 7 bases and the J segment 5 bases; nucleotides outside the gene matches: 7. Combining the CDR3 with reference TRBV29-1 and TRBJ1-1 gives the whole variable domain SAVISQKPSRDICQRGTSLTIQCQVDSQVTMMFWYRQQPGQSLTLIATANQGSEATYESGFVIDKFPISRPNLTFSTLTVSNMSPEDSSIYLCSGDRGVETEAFFGQGTRLTVV.

This clonotype was counted ten times or more. The chain links TRBV28 to TRBJ1-2, with D perhaps matching TRBD1 (5 bases). CDR3 length: 13 residues. V was shortened by 5 bases and J by 8 bases, with 15 bases between the two germline ends. CDR1 is MDHEN and CDR2 is SYDVKM in the germline V gene. This chain's CDR3 is CASSRDGWEGYTF. Written as DNA, the CDR3 is TGTGCCAGCAGTCGGGACGGTTGGGAGGGCTACACCTTC.

In this sample, this clonotype turned up many times. V usage is TRBV5-1 and J usage is TRBJ2-1; D is undetermined. Deletions cut 0 bases from V and 0 bases from J, with 25 bases between. The CDR3 has 21 residues. Germline CDR1 reads SGHRS; CDR2 reads YFSETQ. CDR3 protein: CASSLGGFAKGPPSSYNEQFF. The CDR3, as DNA: TGCGCCAGCAGCTTGGGGGGTTTCGCTAAGGGTCCCCCAAGCTCCTACAATGAGCAGTTCTTC.

This sequence joins TRBV5-6 and TRBJ2-1; no firm D call. This CDR3 is built from 12 residues. In germline, CDR1 is SGHDT, CDR2 YYEEEE. The V end lost 7 bases, the J end lost 9 bases, and 14 bases lay between the germline ends. The CDR3 DNA is TGTGCCAGCCGCCCCTCGGGTCCTGAGCAGTTCTTC. This sequence encodes CASRPSGPEQFF.

V gene TRBV5-4 combines with J gene TRBJ2-2; 7 positions agree with TRBD2. Germline V gene sequence: CDR1 SGHNT, CDR2 YYREEE (reference sequence). V lost 2 bases, J lost 3 bases, and 7 bases stayed unmatched. The CDR3 runs to 16 residues. The CDR3: CASSFYGRRDTGELFF. The CDR3 nucleotides read TGTGCCAGCAGCTTTTACGGGAGGCGAGACACCGGGGAGCTGTTTTTT.

The CDR3 is CASSPIRTVAYEQYV. The CDR3 nucleotides are TGCGCCAGCAGTCCAATCCGGACCGTCGCCTACGAGCAGTACGTC. The V and J genes are TRBV23-1 and TRBJ2-7; no clear D gene. TRBV23-1 belongs to the ORF category, with a function that is uncertain. The V end was cut by 4 bases, the J end by 2 bases, with 15 bases between. The CDR3 extends over 15 amino acids.

This clonotype was detected a few times. The V call is TRBV20-1, the J call TRBJ2-7, with D perhaps TRBD2 (6 bases). Germline CDR1 reads DFQATT; CDR2 reads SNEGSKA (reference sequence). CDR3 length equals 14 residues. V was cut by 3 bases and J by 7 bases, with 19 bases left in between. CDR3 sequence: CSASPGTAVSEQYF. DNA for the CDR3: TGCAGTGCTAGTCCCGGGACTGCCGTATCAGAGCAGTACTTC.

This clonotype appeared a few times. This chain links TRBV15 with TRBJ1-1; maybe TRBD1 (5 bases). CDR3 length equals 13 residues. Per germline, CDR1 LNHNV and CDR2 YYDKDF (reference sequence). Trimming left V 0 bases short and J 11 bases short, with 13 bases between. CDR3 residues: CATSRDKGPRAFF. DNA of the CDR3: TGTGCCACCAGCAGAGATAAGGGACCCAGGGCTTTCTTT. The full variable domain, in which reference TRBV15 and TRBJ1-1 provide the parts outside the CDR3, is DAMVIQNPRYQVTQFGKPVTLSCSQTLNHNVMYWYQQKSSQAPKLLFHYYDKDFNNEADTPDNFQSRRPNTSFCFLDIRSPGLGDTAMYLCATSRDKGPRAFFGQGTRLTVV.